What follows are 8 T cell receptor beta chains derived from one specimen sequenced in a study of blood T cell repertoires in COVID-19. Sequenced by immunoSEQ multiplex PCR; TCRdb stores in-frame clones only, minus some. The sample carries around 200,000 clones, approximately 86% recorded once. The specimen sequenced was peripheral blood. These receptor sequences come from a woman older than 75 with acute or convalescent COVID-19.

This chain joins TRBV14 and TRBJ2-5; 7 positions match TRBD2. This CDR3 has 16 residues. CDR1 and CDR2 from the germline V gene are SGHDN and FVKESK. V lost 4 bases, J lost 10 bases, and 18 bases stayed unmatched. Here the CDR3 DNA reads TGTGCCAGCAGCCGCGGGGGACGAGTGGCGGGGCGGAGCCAGTACTTC. Amino acids: CASSRGGRVAGRSQYF.

The chain is built from TRBV7-9 and TRBJ2-7, with D perhaps TRBD2 (6 bases). V was pared by 5 bases and J by 1 base, with 18 bases between. The CDR3 contains 16 residues. The germline V gene has CDR1 SEHNR and CDR2 FQNEAQ (reference sequence). CDR3 DNA: TGTGCCAGCAGCGACCGCGGAGTAGCGGTATCCTACGAGCAGTACTTC. Its translation is CASSDRGVAVSYEQYF.

This clone was counted once. CDR3 DNA sequence: TGTGCCAGCAGCTTGTTGGAACAGGGATTTTCACCCCTCCACTTT. Translating it yields CASSLLEQGFSPLHF. The V and J genes are TRBV5-4 and TRBJ1-6, with TRBD1 as a possible D gene (6 bases). Germline V gives CDR1 SGHNT, CDR2 YYREEE (reference sequence). V lost 1 base to trimming and J lost 9 bases, with 14 bases between them. The CDR3 covers 15 residues.

The rearrangement links TRBV5-1 to TRBJ2-1; a weak D match, TRBD1 (6 bases). Trimming shortened V by 4 bases and J by 2 bases, and 13 bases separated the two germline ends. The germline gives CDR1 SGHRS, CDR2 YFSETQ. The CDR3 is 15 amino acids. CDR3: CASSADGDTYNEQFF. The CDR3 DNA is TGCGCCAGCAGCGCTGATGGGGACACCTACAATGAGCAGTTCTTC.

The genes are TRBV6-5 and TRBJ2-7; TRBD2 matches at 8 bases. V dropped 3 bases and J dropped 0; count of bases not matched to a gene: 4. The CDR3 has 15 amino acids. CDR1 is MNHEY and CDR2 is SVGAGI in the germline V gene. As DNA, the CDR3 is TGTGCCAGCAGTTATGCGGGGGGTAGCTCCTACGAGCAGTACTTC. The encoded protein is CASSYAGGSSYEQYF.

Details on this clone: Germline and junction disagree at one end, which may indicate a read error. This chain connects TRBV7-3 to TRBJ2-1, with TRBD1 matching 8 bases. The CDR3 is 15 residues long. CDR1 is SGHTA and CDR2 is FQGTGA in the germline V gene. The CDR3 loop reads CASSLAGGSNNEQFF. Here the CDR3 DNA reads TGTGCCAGCAGCTTGGCAGGGGGCTCCAACAATGAGCAGTTCTTC.

The rearrangement links TRBV19 to TRBJ2-3; unclear D gene. V was cut by 0 bases and J by 1 base, with 5 bases left in between. From germline, CDR1 is LNHDA and CDR2 SQIVND (reference sequence). This CDR3 is 14 amino acids long. In nucleotides, the CDR3 is TGTGCCAGTAGTATAGATACAGGCACAGATACGCAGTATTTT. Translated: CASSIDTGTDTQYF.

The V call is TRBV3-1 (or the pseudogene TRBV3-2), the J call TRBJ2-3; D is undetermined. In germline, CDR1 is LGHDT, CDR2 YNNKEL (reference sequence). The CDR3 runs 14 residues. The V and J ends lost 0 bases and 7 bases respectively, with 11 bases between them. Written as DNA, the CDR3 is TGTGCCAGCAGCCAAGAGAAGCAAGCAAATACGCAGTATTTT. Protein product: CASSQEKQANTQYF.